The 17 T cell receptor beta chains below were found in one sample sequenced in a study of siplizumab effects on memory and regulatory T cells. Libraries were prepared by immunoSEQ multiplex PCR; TCRdb keeps only in-frame clonotypes and omits some of them. Of about 48,000 clones listed, roughly 87% are singletons. The sequencing sample was made of naive CD8+ T cells sorted from blood. The receptors come from a human donor in good health.

The chain combines TRBV6-5 with TRBJ2-7; D perhaps matches TRBD1 (6 bases). V was shortened by 6 bases and J by 3 bases, with 12 bases between the two germline ends. The V gene's germline CDR1 is MNHEY and CDR2 SVGAGI. The CDR3 consists of 13 residues. CDR3 region: CASRQTGNYEQYF. CDR3 bases: TGTGCCAGCAGGCAGACAGGAAACTACGAGCAGTACTTC.

This clone came up a few times. The rearrangement uses TRBV9 and TRBJ1-1; D is unclear. Trimming removed 7 bases at V and 4 bases at J, with 14 bases between. The CDR3 is 13 residues long. CDR1 and CDR2 (germline): SGDLS, YYNGEE. The CDR3, as DNA: TGTGCCAGCCGAAGCGTCGAAGGCACTGAAGCTTTCTTT. It specifies CASRSVEGTEAFF.

This rearrangement joins TRBV6-6 to TRBJ2-2; D is undetermined. V was trimmed by 8 bases and J by 5 bases, leaving 9 bases between them. The CDR3 totals 12 residues. Germline-derived CDR1 and CDR2 are MNHNY and SVGAGI (reference sequence). The CDR3 here is CASGLGTGELFF. The CDR3 nucleotides are TGTGCCAGCGGCCTTGGGACCGGGGAGCTGTTTTTT.

The J gene is TRBJ1-5, the V gene TRBV29-1; D remains unclear. The CDR3 covers 13 residues. Trimming took off 5 bases at V and 2 bases at J, with 10 bases between the two ends. The germline V gene has CDR1 SQVTM and CDR2 ANQGSEA. The CDR3 loop is CSVIGFGNQPQHF. The CDR3 DNA reads as TGCAGCGTTATCGGGTTCGGCAATCAGCCCCAGCATTTT.

The V call is TRBV4-1, the J call TRBJ1-1; D uncertain. Germline assignment: CDR1 MGHRA and CDR2 YSYEKL. The V end was cut by 0 bases, the J end by 2 bases, with 7 bases between. The CDR3 sequence is 14 residues long. CDR3 nucleotide sequence: TGCGCCAGCAGCCAAGAGCGGGTCAACACTGAAGCTTTCTTT. Protein: CASSQERVNTEAFF.

V usage is TRBV19 and J usage is TRBJ2-7; TRBD1 agrees at 8 bases. V shed 3 bases and J 2 bases; nucleotides not matched to a gene: 9. The CDR3 length is 16 residues. The germline CDR1 and CDR2 sequences are LNHDA and SQIVND (reference sequence). The CDR3 DNA sequence: TGTGCCAGTAGTATGATTACCGGGACAGGCCCCTACGAGCAGTACTTC. Translating gives CASSMITGTGPYEQYF. The full variable domain, in which reference TRBV19 and TRBJ2-7 provide the parts outside the CDR3, is DGGITQSPKYLFRKEGQNVTLSCEQNLNHDAMYWYRQDPGQGLRLIYYSQIVNDFQKGDIAEGYSVSREKKESFPLTVTSAQKNPTAFYLCASSMITGTGPYEQYFGPGTRLTVT.

This clone appeared a single time. This chain joins TRBV19 and TRBJ1-1; D is ambiguous. Germline assignment: CDR1 LNHDA and CDR2 SQIVND (reference sequence). Trimming stripped 8 bases from V and 4 bases from J, with 14 bases between. The CDR3 sequence is 13 residues long. The CDR3 spells CASGASSSTEAFF. The CDR3 DNA reads TGTGCCAGTGGCGCGAGTAGTAGCACTGAAGCTTTCTTT.

V gene TRBV7-2 combines with J gene TRBJ1-3; D possibly corresponds to TRBD1 (5 bases). Germline CDR1 and CDR2: SGHTA and FQGNSA. CDR3 length: 16 residues. The V end was cut by 4 bases, the J end by 0 bases, with 13 bases between. Here the CDR3 reads CASSSPGWVSGNTIYF. The CDR3 DNA reads as TGTGCCAGCAGCTCACCAGGGTGGGTCTCTGGAAACACCATATATTTT.

This chain joins TRBV9 and TRBJ2-3; D might be TRBD1 (7 bases). The CDR3 covers 17 residues. Germline CDR1 SGDLS, CDR2 YYNGEE. V was cut by 2 bases and J by 2 bases, with 18 bases left in between. The CDR3 protein is CASSVRWRDSPTDTQYF. CDR3 in DNA: TGTGCCAGCAGCGTTAGGTGGCGGGACAGCCCCACAGATACGCAGTATTTT.

This chain links TRBV5-6 with TRBJ1-1, with TRBD1 identical over 7 bases. The germline gives CDR1 SGHDT, CDR2 YYEEEE. This CDR3 is built from 14 residues. J was trimmed by 4 bases and V by 3 bases; bases with no gene match: 6. The CDR3 loop is CASSSQGWGTEAFF. The DNA for the CDR3 is TGTGCCAGCAGCTCACAGGGGTGGGGCACTGAAGCTTTCTTT.

The chain employs TRBV9 and TRBJ2-5; the D gene is possibly TRBD1 (5 bases). Germline V CDR1 and CDR2: SGDLS, YYNGEE. Trimming removed 0 bases at V and 1 base at J, with 13 bases between. This CDR3 region has 16 residues. The CDR3 bases are TGTGCCAGCAGCGTAGGGGGCGGCGGCCCCCAAGAGACCCAGTACTTC. Translated: CASSVGGGGPQETQYF.

The chain is built from TRBV5-6 and TRBJ2-7; tentative D call: TRBD1 (5 bases). The CDR3 totals 16 residues. V was pared by 2 bases and J by 0 bases, with 15 bases between. The germline gives CDR1 SGHDT, CDR2 YYEEEE. CDR3 amino acids: CASSFDTQGFSYEQYF. CDR3 DNA: TGTGCCAGCAGCTTTGATACTCAGGGTTTCTCCTACGAGCAGTACTTC.

The chain couples TRBV6-5 to TRBJ1-1; maybe TRBD1 (6 bases). Trimming pared 6 bases from V and 11 bases from J, leaving 16 bases between. CDR1 MNHEY and CDR2 SVGAGI come from the germline V gene. The length of the CDR3 is 12 residues. The CDR3 loop is CASSQGQHLAFF. CDR3 coding DNA: TGTGCCAGCAGCCAAGGACAGCACCTGGCTTTCTTT.

CDR3 bases: TGTGCCAGCAGCTTAGGACAGGGGGTTTCTGGGGCCAACGTCCTGACTTTC. Translating it yields CASSLGQGVSGANVLTF. The V call is TRBV13, the J call TRBJ2-6; 8 bases map to TRBD1. This CDR3 region has 17 residues. With 0 bases clipped from V and 1 base from J, the junction kept 2 bases outside the gene matches. The germline gives CDR1 PRHDT, CDR2 FYEKMQ (reference sequence).

The rearrangement links TRBV5-4 to TRBJ2-1; 9 nucleotides agree with TRBD1. The V gene's germline CDR1 is SGHNT and CDR2 YYREEE (reference sequence). J lost 8 bases, V lost 3 bases, and 9 bases had no gene match. This CDR3 spans 15 amino acids. CDR3 protein: CASSWNPGQGDEQFF. CDR3 nucleotides: TGTGCCAGCAGCTGGAATCCGGGACAGGGAGATGAGCAGTTCTTC.

J is TRBJ1-1 and V is TRBV5-1, with D unresolved. The CDR3 loop spans 13 amino acids. Germline assignment: CDR1 SGHRS and CDR2 YFSETQ. Trimming took off 0 bases at V and 1 base at J, with 4 bases between the two ends. CDR3 loop: CASSLEQNTEAFF. CDR3 coding DNA: TGCGCCAGCAGCTTGGAACAGAACACTGAAGCTTTCTTT.

This chain uses TRBV11-2 with TRBJ2-7; D may be TRBD2 (6 bases). This CDR3 has 14 amino acids. The V end was cut by 4 bases, the J end by 0 bases, with 10 bases between. In germline, CDR1 is SGHAT, CDR2 FQNNGV. CDR3 protein: CASSSWGDSYEQYF. DNA of the CDR3: TGTGCCAGCAGCTCGTGGGGGGACTCCTACGAGCAGTACTTC.